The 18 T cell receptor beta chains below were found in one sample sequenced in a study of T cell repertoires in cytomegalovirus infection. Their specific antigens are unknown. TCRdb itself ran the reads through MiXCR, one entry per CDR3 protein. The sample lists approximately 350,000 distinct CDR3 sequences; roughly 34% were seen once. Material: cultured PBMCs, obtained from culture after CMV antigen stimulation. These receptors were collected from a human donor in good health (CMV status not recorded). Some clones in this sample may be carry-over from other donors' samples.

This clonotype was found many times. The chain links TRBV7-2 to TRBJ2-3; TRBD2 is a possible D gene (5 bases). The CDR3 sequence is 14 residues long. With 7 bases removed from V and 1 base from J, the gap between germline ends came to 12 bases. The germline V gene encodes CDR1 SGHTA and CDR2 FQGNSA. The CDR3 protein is CASIELSGTDTQYF. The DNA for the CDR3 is TGTGCCAGCATCGAACTTAGCGGCACAGATACGCAGTATTTT.

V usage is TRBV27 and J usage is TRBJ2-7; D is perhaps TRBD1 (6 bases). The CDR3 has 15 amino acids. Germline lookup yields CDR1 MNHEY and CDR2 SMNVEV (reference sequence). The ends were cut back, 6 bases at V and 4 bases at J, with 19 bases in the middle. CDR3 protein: CASSHKGVLWYEQYF. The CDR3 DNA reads TGTGCCAGCAGCCATAAGGGGGTCCTGTGGTACGAGCAGTACTTC.

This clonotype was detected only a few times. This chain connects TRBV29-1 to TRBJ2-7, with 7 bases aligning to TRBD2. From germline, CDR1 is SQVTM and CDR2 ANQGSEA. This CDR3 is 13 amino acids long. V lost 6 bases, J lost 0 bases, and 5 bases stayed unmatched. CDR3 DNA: TGCAGCGTAATAGCGGGTAACTCCTACGAGCAGTACTTC. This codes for CSVIAGNSYEQYF.

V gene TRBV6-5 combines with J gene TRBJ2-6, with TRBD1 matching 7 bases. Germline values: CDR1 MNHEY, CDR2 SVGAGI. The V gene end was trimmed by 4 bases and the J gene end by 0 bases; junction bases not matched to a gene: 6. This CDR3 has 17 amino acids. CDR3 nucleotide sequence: TGTGCCAGCAGTTTCCAGACAGGGTCCTCTGGGGCCAACGTCCTGACTTTC. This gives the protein CASSFQTGSSGANVLTF.

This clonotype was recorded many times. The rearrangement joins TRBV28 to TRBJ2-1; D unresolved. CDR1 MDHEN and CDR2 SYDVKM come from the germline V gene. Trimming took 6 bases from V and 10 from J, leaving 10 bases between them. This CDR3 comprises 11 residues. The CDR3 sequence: CASSLGREQFF. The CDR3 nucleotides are TGTGCCAGCAGCTTAGGGCGAGAGCAGTTCTTC.

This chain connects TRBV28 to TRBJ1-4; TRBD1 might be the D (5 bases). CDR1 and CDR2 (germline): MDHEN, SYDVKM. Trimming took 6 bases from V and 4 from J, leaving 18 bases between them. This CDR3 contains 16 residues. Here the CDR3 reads CASRIGRGWGNEKLFF. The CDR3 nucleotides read TGTGCCAGCAGGATCGGTAGGGGATGGGGTAATGAAAAACTGTTTTTT.

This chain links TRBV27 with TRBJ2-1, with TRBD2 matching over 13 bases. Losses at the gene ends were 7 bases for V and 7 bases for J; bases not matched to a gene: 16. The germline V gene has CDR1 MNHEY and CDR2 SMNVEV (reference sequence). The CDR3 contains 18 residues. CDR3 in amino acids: CASTLTSGRFVELNEQFF. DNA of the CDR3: TGTGCCAGCACCTTGACTAGCGGGAGGTTCGTTGAATTGAATGAGCAGTTCTTC.

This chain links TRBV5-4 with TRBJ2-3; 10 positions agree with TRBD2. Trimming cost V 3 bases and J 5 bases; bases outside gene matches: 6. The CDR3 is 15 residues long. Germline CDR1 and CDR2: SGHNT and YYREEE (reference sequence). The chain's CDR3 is CASSSKREGQDTQYF. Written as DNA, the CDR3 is TGTGCCAGCAGCTCGAAGCGGGAGGGCCAAGATACGCAGTATTTT.

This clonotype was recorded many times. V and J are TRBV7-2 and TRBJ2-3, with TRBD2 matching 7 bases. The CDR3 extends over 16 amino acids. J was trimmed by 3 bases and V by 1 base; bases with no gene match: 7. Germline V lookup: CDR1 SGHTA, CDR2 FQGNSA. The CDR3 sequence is CASSLGRGGRTDTQYF. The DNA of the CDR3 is TGTGCCAGCAGCTTAGGAAGGGGAGGGAGGACAGATACGCAGTATTTT.

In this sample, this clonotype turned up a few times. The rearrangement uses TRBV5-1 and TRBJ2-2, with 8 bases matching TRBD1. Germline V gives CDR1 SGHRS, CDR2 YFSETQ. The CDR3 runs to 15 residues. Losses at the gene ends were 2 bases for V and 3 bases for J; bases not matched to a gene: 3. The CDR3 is CASSFRTGHTGELFF. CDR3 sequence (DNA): TGCGCCAGCAGCTTCCGGACAGGGCACACCGGGGAGCTGTTTTTT. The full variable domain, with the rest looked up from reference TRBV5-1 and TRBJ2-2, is KAGVTQTPRYLIKTRGQQVTLSCSPISGHRSVSWYQQTPGQGLQFLFEYFSETQRNKGNFPGRFSGRQFSNSRSEMNVSTLELGDSALYLCASSFRTGHTGELFFGEGSRLTVL.

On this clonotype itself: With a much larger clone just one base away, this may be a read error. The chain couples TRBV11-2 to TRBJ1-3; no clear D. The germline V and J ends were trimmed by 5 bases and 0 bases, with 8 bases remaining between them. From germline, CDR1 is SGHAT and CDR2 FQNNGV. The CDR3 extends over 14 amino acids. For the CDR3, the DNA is TGTGCCAGCAGCCCAGGAGCCTCTGGAAACACCATATATTTT. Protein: CASSPGASGNTIYF. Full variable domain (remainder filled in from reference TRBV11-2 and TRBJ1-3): EAGVAQSPRYKIIEKRQSVAFWCNPISGHATLYWYQQILGQGPKLLIQFQNNGVVDDSQLPKDRFSAERLKGVDSTLKIQPAKLEDSAVYLCASSPGASGNTIYFGEGSWLTVV.

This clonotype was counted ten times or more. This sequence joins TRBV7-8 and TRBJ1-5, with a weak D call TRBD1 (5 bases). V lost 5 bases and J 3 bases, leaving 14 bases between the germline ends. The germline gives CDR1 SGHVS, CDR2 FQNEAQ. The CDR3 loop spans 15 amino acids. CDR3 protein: CASSLDGASNQPQHF. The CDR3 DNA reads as TGTGCCAGCAGCCTAGACGGGGCTTCCAATCAGCCCCAGCATTTT.

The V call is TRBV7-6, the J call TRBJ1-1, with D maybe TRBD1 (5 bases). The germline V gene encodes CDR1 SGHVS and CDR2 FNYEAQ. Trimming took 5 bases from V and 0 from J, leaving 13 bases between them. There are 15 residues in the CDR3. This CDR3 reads CASSVFEGLNTEAFF. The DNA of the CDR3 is TGTGCCAGCAGCGTGTTCGAGGGGCTGAACACTGAAGCTTTCTTT.

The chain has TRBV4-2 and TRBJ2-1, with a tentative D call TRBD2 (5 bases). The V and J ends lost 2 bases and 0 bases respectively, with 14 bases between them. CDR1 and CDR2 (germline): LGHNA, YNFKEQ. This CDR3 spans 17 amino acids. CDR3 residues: CASSQQWVGSSYNEQFF. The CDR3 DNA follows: TGTGCCAGCAGCCAACAATGGGTAGGGAGCTCCTACAATGAGCAGTTCTTC.

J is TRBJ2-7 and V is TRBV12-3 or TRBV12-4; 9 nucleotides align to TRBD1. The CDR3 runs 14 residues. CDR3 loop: CTSSLGTGPYEQYV. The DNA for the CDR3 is TGTACCAGCAGCCTCGGGACAGGGCCCTACGAGCAGTACGTC.

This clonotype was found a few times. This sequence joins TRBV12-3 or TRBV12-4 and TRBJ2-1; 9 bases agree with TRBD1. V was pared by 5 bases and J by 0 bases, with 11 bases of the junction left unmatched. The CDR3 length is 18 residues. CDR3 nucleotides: TGTGCCAGCAGTATGCGGACAGGGGCATCGAGCTCCTACAATGAGCAGTTCTTC. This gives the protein CASSMRTGASSSYNEQFF.

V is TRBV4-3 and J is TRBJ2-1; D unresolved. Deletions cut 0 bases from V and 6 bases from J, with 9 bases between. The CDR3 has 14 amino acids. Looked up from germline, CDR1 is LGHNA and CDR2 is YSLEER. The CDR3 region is CASSQDPVANEQFF. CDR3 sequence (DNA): TGCGCCAGCAGCCAAGATCCGGTAGCCAATGAGCAGTTCTTC.

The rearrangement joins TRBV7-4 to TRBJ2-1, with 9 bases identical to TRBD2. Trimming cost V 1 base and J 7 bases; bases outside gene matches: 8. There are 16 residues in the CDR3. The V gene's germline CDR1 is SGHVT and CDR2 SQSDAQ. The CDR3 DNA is TGTGCCAGCAGCTTAGGTCTAGCGGGAAGTGGGAATGAGCAGTTCTTC. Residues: CASSLGLAGSGNEQFF. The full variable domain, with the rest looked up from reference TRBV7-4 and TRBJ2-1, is GAGVSQSPRYKVAKRGRDVALRCDSISGHVTLYWYRQTLGQGSEVLTYSQSDAQRDKSGRPSGRFSAERPERSVSTLKIQRTEQGDSAVYLCASSLGLAGSGNEQFFGPGTRLTVL.